This paragraph reports one TCR beta chain. What it binds is unknown. PCR primers comprised 60 Vbeta and 13 Jbeta primers. Assay used: immunoSEQ multiplex PCR; TCRdb lists only in-frame clones, some missing. Among over 150,000 clones, 70% to 80% were seen once, and the ten largest hold over 1.5%. This entry belongs to a study of cytomegalovirus exposure and HLA in healthy donors. Findings and limits, study-wide: A link between a missense DCLRE1C variant and TCR beta V- and J-gene trimming emerged from a later analysis. Later analysis identified several of the most significant clusters that appeared linked to common viral pathogens. The productive fraction for most TCR beta V segments was about 87% or about 30% in an earlier analysis. What a later analysis reportedly showed was that an Asian-associated ancestry cluster had fewer N-insertions than the 666-donor mean.

CDR3 length: 14 residues. Per germline, CDR1 MNHEY and CDR2 SVGAGI. The V end lost 5 bases, the J end lost 10 bases, and 15 bases lay between the germline ends. The receptor comes from a girl under 18 in good health and CMV-seropositive. The specimen sequenced was PBMCs. V gene TRBV6-5 combines with J gene TRBJ1-6, with D possibly being TRBD1 (5 bases). The CDR3 protein is CASSDRGGISPLHF. CDR3 nucleotide sequence: TGTGCCAGCAGTGACCGGGGGGGTATATCACCCCTCCACTTT.